These 4 T cell receptor beta chains were sequenced from one sample in a study of memory CD4+ T cells and cytomegalovirus serostatus (dated by TCRdb to between 2018 and 2020). The method behind the library was the immunoSEQ multiplex PCR assay. The table comes from immuneACCESS by way of TCRdb, which keeps in-frame sequences with V and J called. Part of the clones is missing from these tables; in studies checked, under half for an unresolved V gene and the rest for unknown reasons. The sample table shows under 75,000 clones, and about 78% are seen once. Around 0.53% of the sample is in the top ten clones. Single viable CD3+CD4+CD8-CD45RO+ cells were sorted as memory CD4+ T cells on a FACSAria II. Specimen: memory CD4+ T cells from blood. These receptors were obtained from an adult in good health and CMV-seronegative. Some clones in this sample may be carry-over from other donors' samples.

The chain couples TRBV27 to TRBJ1-5; D perhaps matches TRBD1 (5 bases). With 5 bases removed from V and 9 bases from J, the gap between germline ends came to 11 bases. This CDR3 region has 12 residues. The germline V gene has CDR1 MNHEY and CDR2 SMNVEV (reference sequence). The DNA of the CDR3 is TGTGCCAGCAGTGGGCTCGGGGGGCCCCAGCATTTT. Its protein product is CASSGLGGPQHF.

The chain couples TRBV9 to TRBJ1-2; a possible D gene is TRBD1 (5 bases). The germline CDR1 and CDR2 sequences are SGDLS and YYNGEE. The length of the CDR3 is 15 residues. V gave up 0 bases and J gave up 4 bases, with 13 bases separating them. CDR3 loop: CASSVGGTQIYGYTF. CDR3 DNA: TGTGCCAGCAGCGTAGGAGGGACGCAAATCTATGGCTACACCTTC.

The chain carries TRBV2 and TRBJ1-6; D not certain. Germline V CDR1 and CDR2: SNHLY, FYNNEI. The CDR3 length is 16 residues. Trimming left V 5 bases short and J 9 bases short, with 20 bases between. The CDR3 nucleotides are TGTGCCAGCAGTTTTACGTCTGATATAGGGATTTCACCCCTCCACTTT. Translating gives CASSFTSDIGISPLHF.

Here the CDR3 DNA reads TGTGCCTGGAGTGTTCCCAGGGACTATAGCACAGATACGCAGTATTTT. It specifies CAWSVPRDYSTDTQYF. This sequence joins TRBV30 and TRBJ2-3; 7 positions agree with TRBD2. The CDR3 has 16 amino acids. J was trimmed by 0 bases and V by 0 bases; bases with no gene match: 6. Germline V gene sequence: CDR1 GTSNPN, CDR2 SVGIG (reference sequence).